A single T cell receptor (beta chain) is shown here with its context. The sample originates from a study of blood T cell repertoires in COVID-19. As for the study in general: Acute-phase and convalescent COVID-19 samples originated in the United States, Italy and Spain. T cells, B-cell-depleted T cells, or PBMCs supplied cDNA or gDNA.

The V and J ends lost 2 bases and 2 bases, in that order; junction bases with no gene match: 1. Germline CDR1 and CDR2: KGHDR and SFDVKD. The CDR3 runs to 16 residues. In the original processing: Scientists estimated how many nucleated cells there were by amplifying reference gene primers. Profiling relied on immunoSEQ multiplex PCR, and the TCRdb table lists in-frame clones only, not all of them. That table supplies the V and J calls and clone size; D and trimming were determined from the DNA. The sample lists 140,000 to 150,000 clones, around four fifths seen once, with about 38% in the top ten. The chain uses TRBV24-1 and TRBJ2-6, with TRBD2 matching 8 bases. The receptor was derived from a human donor in a cohort sampled during active COVID-19. The sample taken for sequencing was peripheral blood. This chain's CDR3 is CATSDSGGAGANVLTF. In DNA, the CDR3 is TGTGCCACCAGTGATTCCGGGGGGGCTGGGGCCAACGTCCTGACTTTC.